This TCR beta chain was obtained from a study of blood T cell repertoires in COVID-19. Study in general: Specimens from acute and convalescent COVID-19 originated in the United States, Italy and Spain.

Assignments of participants to cohorts depended upon their own reported clinical history. Original processing methods: Reference gene primer amplification yielded estimated nucleated cell counts. The method was immunoSEQ multiplex PCR; TCRdb's version includes in-frame clones alone and lacks a portion of them. Clone size and V and J calls were adopted from that table, with D and trimming inferred from the DNA. The table shows under 400,000 clones, with about 90% occurring only once. Trimming pared 8 bases from V and 6 bases from J, leaving 7 bases between. Germline V gene lookup returns CDR1 MNHEY and CDR2 SMNVEV (reference sequence). The CDR3 length is 11 residues.

The V gene is TRBV27, the J gene TRBJ1-4; D not resolved. Sequencing was performed on PBMCs or T cells enriched from blood (not recorded which). The TCR sequence derives from a woman in her 30s who had been exposed to COVID-19. CDR3 in DNA: TGTGCCAGCGGGCATTATGAAAAACTGTTTTTT. It encodes CASGHYEKLFF. The full variable domain, with the rest looked up from reference TRBV27 and TRBJ1-4, is EAQVTQNPRYLITVTGKKLTVTCSQNMNHEYMSWYRQDPGLGLRQIYYSMNVEVTDKGDVPEGYKVSRKEKRNFPLILESPSPNQTSLYFCASGHYEKLFFGSGTQLSVL.